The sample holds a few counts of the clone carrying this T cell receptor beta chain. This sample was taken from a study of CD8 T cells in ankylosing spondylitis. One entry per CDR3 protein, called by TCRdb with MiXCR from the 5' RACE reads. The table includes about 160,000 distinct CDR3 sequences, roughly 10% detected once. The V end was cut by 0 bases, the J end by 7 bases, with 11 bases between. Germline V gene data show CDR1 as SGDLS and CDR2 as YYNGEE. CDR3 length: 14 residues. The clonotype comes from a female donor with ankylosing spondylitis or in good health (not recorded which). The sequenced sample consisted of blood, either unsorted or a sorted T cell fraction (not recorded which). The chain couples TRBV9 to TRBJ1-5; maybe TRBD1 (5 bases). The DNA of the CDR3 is TGTGCCAGCAGCGTAGGGGGCTGGGGACAGCCCCAGCATTTT. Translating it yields CASSVGGWGQPQHF.